A single T cell receptor (beta chain) is shown here with its context. This entry comes from a study of T-cell reconstitution after alpha-beta-depleted transplantation in children. There are 14 residues in the CDR3. The germline V gene encodes CDR1 SGHNT and CDR2 YYREEE (reference sequence). Trimming left V 4 bases short and J 3 bases short, with 13 bases between. The library targeted TCRbeta and was prepared with unique molecular identifiers. MiXCR was run by TCRdb on the PCR reads, yielding one entry per CDR3 protein. This sample has some 500,000 distinct CDR3 sequences; 32% occur once, and the top ten carry 2% to 2.5%.

The sequenced sample was PBMCs from the stem cell graft donor, obtained from the stem cell graft. This receptor was obtained from a human donor who donated a stem cell graft to a child with aplastic anemia. This chain uses TRBV5-4 with TRBJ1-2, with a weak D call TRBD1 (6 bases). In nucleotides, the CDR3 is TGTGCCAGCAGCCCCGTCTCAGGGGACTATGGCTACACCTTC. Protein sequence: CASSPVSGDYGYTF. Full variable domain (remainder filled in from reference TRBV5-4 and TRBJ1-2): ETGVTQSPTHLIKTRGQQVTLRCSSQSGHNTVSWYQQALGQGPQFIFQYYREEENGRGNFPPRFSGLQFPNYSSELNVNALELDDSALYLCASSPVSGDYGYTFGSGTRLTVV.